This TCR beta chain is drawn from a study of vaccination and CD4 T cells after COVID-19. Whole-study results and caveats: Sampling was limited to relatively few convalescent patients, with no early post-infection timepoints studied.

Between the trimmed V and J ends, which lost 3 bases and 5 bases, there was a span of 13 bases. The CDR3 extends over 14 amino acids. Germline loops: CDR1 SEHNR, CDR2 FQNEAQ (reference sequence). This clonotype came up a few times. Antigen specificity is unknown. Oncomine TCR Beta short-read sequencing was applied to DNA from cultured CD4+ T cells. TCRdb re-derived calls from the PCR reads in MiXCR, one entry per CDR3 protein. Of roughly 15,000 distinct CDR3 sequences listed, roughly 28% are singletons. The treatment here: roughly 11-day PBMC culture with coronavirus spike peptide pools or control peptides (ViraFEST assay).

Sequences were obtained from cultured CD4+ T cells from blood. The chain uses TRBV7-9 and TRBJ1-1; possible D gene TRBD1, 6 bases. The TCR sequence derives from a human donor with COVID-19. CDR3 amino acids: CASSLSGARTEAFF. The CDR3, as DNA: TGTGCCAGCAGCTTGTCAGGGGCTCGGACTGAAGCTTTCTTT.